This paragraph covers one T cell receptor (beta chain) sequence. Within its sample, this clone is medium-sized (0.01 to 0.1%). Its cognate antigen has yet to be identified. No per-base quality is available; no much larger clone lies one base away. This specimen comes from a study of sequential checkpoint blockade in melanoma (dated by TCRdb to between 2018 and 2021). About the full investigation: Patients were randomized 1:1 to first-line nivolumab followed by ipilimumab (arm A) or ipilimumab followed by nivolumab (arm B). Both trial sequences were followed by maintenance nivolumab. DNA from 75 to 95 pretreatment melanoma tumor samples underwent TCRbeta immunosequencing. For twenty-two patients, matched tumor biopsies were taken both before treatment and at week 13, after single-agent nivolumab (arm A) or ipilimumab (arm B). About 85% of the matched tumor biopsy pairs taken before and after treatment were from the same lesion. What the research found in general, with its limitations: Validation of the response-prediction model combining TCR metrics and mutation burden is needed in larger, independent patient cohorts. Small sample sizes and reduced statistical power limited the analyses of tumor T-cell fraction within each arm. PD-L1 staining and CD8+ T-cell counts correlated with tumor T-cell fraction and clonality, whereas mutational load did not. Among patients in the nivolumab-first arm (arm A), tumor TIL clonality before treatment was associated with response (P = .04). Patients with increases in tumor T-cell fraction and clonality by week 13 were approximately 30 times more likely to achieve clinical benefit.

From a lookup of the germline V gene, CDR1 and CDR2 are SGHNT and YENEEA. The trim is 7 bases for V and 0 bases for J, with a gap of 13 bases between the germline ends. The CDR3 contains 15 residues, cysteine and phenylalanine counted. The kept DNA is CDR3 alone, 45 bases in frame from the first base. In the paper's terms, the treatment or condition label means: randomized to nivolumab then ipilimumab (arm A) or the reverse (arm B). None of the patients in the trial had previously been given DNA-damaging chemotherapy. CheckMate 064, a randomized, open-label phase II trial of sequential checkpoint blockade, was the source of the samples, all of which came from patients with melanoma. Tumor TCR sequencing used genomic DNA from formalin-fixed paraffin-embedded (FFPE) tissue samples. TCRbeta CDR3 regions were immunosequenced from genomic DNA with the immunoSEQ Assay. Before high-throughput sequencing, genomic DNA was amplified using bias-controlled multiplex PCR. In the source study's methods: To quantify the absolute abundance of each unique TCRbeta CDR3 region, the sequences were collapsed and filtered. Clonality, defined as 1 minus Pielou's evenness, was calculated using productive rearrangements only. To compute tumor T-cell fraction, TCRbeta template counts were normalized to usable DNA, with usable DNA estimated from several housekeeping genes. A previously published method was used to identify clones with significantly greater frequencies in on-treatment samples than in baseline samples. As stored in TCRdb, this immuneACCESS dataset retains in-frame rearrangements with V and J assigned. A fraction of the clones does not appear; measured against another copy, unresolved V genes explain less than half of the discrepancy, and the remainder lacks a known reason. For V, J and clone size, that table is used; D and trimming come from the DNA. The sample data list around 6,000 clones, and roughly 21% of these were observed just once. The ten top clones hold around 16% of the sample.

Sequenced here: tumor tissue (inferred from file names), sampled from a patient given nivolumab and ipilimumab in sequence. The TCR originated in a human donor with melanoma. The chain uses TRBV11-3 and TRBJ1-5, and TRBD1 may be the D gene, going by 5 matching bases. The DNA sequence is TGTGCCAGCAACATAGGGGTAAATAGCAATCAGCCCCAGCATTTT. It specifies CASNIGVNSNQPQHF.